The 12 T cell receptor beta chains listed next were all sequenced from one sample in a study of shared clonotypes between healthy human individuals. This table comes from immunoSEQ multiplex PCR, and its TCRdb copy is limited to in-frame clones, with some not included. This sample yields a few million clones, of which around 94% are seen a single time; over 0.12% belongs to the top ten. Sequenced material: naive CD4+ T cells sorted from blood. Described subset: CD45RA+ positively selected. The receptors here all came from a man younger than 30 in good health.

This clone was recorded once. The chain has TRBV7-9 and TRBJ1-2; 10 nucleotides align to TRBD1. After removal of 6 bases from V and 2 bases from J, the junction contained 6 bases not matched to a gene. The CDR3 totals 15 residues. CDR1 SEHNR and CDR2 FQNEAQ come from the germline V gene (reference sequence). This chain's CDR3 is CASRYPGQGNYGYTF. CDR3 sequence (DNA): TGTGCCAGCAGATATCCGGGACAGGGGAACTATGGCTACACCTTC.

The chain's CDR3 is CATSRDRSGTDTQYF. The CDR3 DNA sequence: TGTGCCACCAGCAGAGATCGATCGGGCACAGATACGCAGTATTTT. The V call is TRBV15, the J call TRBJ2-3; D remains ambiguous. Germline V lookup: CDR1 LNHNV, CDR2 YYDKDF (reference sequence). This CDR3 has 15 residues. The germline V and J ends were trimmed by 0 bases and 1 base, with 8 bases remaining between them. Drawing the rest from reference TRBV15 and TRBJ2-3, the complete variable domain is DAMVIQNPRYQVTQFGKPVTLSCSQTLNHNVMYWYQQKSSQAPKLLFHYYDKDFNNEADTPDNFQSRRPNTSFCFLDIRSPGLGDTAMYLCATSRDRSGTDTQYFGPGTRLTVL.

As regards this clone: This sample also contains other DNA sequences that code for the same CDR3. The chain couples TRBV18 to TRBJ1-1; tentative D call: TRBD1 (5 bases). The germline V and J ends were trimmed by 0 bases and 1 base, with 9 bases remaining between them. Germline V gene lookup returns CDR1 KGHSH and CDR2 LQKENI. The CDR3 length is 15 residues. CDR3 nucleotide sequence: TGTGCCAGCTCACCACCTTCCCAGGGGAACACTGAAGCTTTCTTT. Protein product: CASSPPSQGNTEAFF. The variable domain in full, with the rest retrieved from reference TRBV18 and TRBJ1-1, is NAGVMQNPRHLVRRRGQEARLRCSPMKGHSHVYWYRQLPEEGLKFMVYLQKENIIDESGMPKERFSAEFPKEGPSILRIQQVVRGDSAAYFCASSPPSQGNTEAFFGQGTRLTVV.

The chain couples TRBV5-1 to TRBJ1-6; D is uncertain. Deletions cut 4 bases from V and 7 bases from J, with 15 bases between. The CDR3 has 15 amino acids. Germline V CDR1 and CDR2: SGHRS, YFSETQ. This chain's CDR3 is CASSVDGVRNSPLHF. The CDR3 DNA is TGCGCCAGCAGCGTGGATGGGGTTCGGAATTCACCCCTCCACTTT.

This clone was detected only once. The V gene is TRBV9, the J gene TRBJ2-3; D remains ambiguous. CDR1 SGDLS and CDR2 YYNGEE come from the germline V gene. The CDR3 has 12 residues. Trimming left V 6 bases short and J 0 bases short, with 5 bases between. The CDR3 DNA reads as TGTGCCAGCAACAGTAGCACAGATACGCAGTATTTT. This codes for CASNSSTDTQYF.

The chain combines TRBV4-2 with TRBJ2-1, with 10 bases lining up with TRBD2. The CDR3 spans 15 residues. V trimming: 4 bases; J trimming: 7 bases; junction bases outside the gene matches: 7. The germline gives CDR1 LGHNA, CDR2 YNFKEQ. CDR3 DNA sequence: TGTGCCAGCAGCCGCTCTAGCGGGGGATCGAATGAGCAGTTCTTC. It codes for CASSRSSGGSNEQFF.

The chain links TRBV11-3 to TRBJ2-3, with D maybe TRBD1 (6 bases). The CDR3 has 13 residues. Germline V gene sequence: CDR1 SGHNT, CDR2 YENEEA. V was pared by 6 bases and J by 8 bases, with 15 bases between. The CDR3 region has the DNA TGTGCCAGCAGTCTGGACAGTTTGAGTACGCAGTATTTT. Encoded protein: CASSLDSLSTQYF.

V is TRBV30 and J is TRBJ2-4; D is ambiguous. The CDR3 spans 12 residues. Germline loops: CDR1 GTSNPN, CDR2 SVGIG (reference sequence). The V gene lost 7 bases and the J gene lost 0 bases, with 7 bases spanning the gap. CDR3 in amino acids: CALREAKNIQYF. For the CDR3, the DNA is TGTGCCTTAAGAGAAGCCAAAAACATTCAGTACTTC.

This chain links TRBV30 with TRBJ1-6; tentative D call: TRBD1 (5 bases). Germline lookup yields CDR1 GTSNPN and CDR2 SVGIG (reference sequence). Deletions cut 1 base from V and 4 bases from J, with 11 bases between. The CDR3 has 15 amino acids. The CDR3 loop is CAWSGRNRYNSPLHF. Written as DNA, the CDR3 is TGTGCCTGGAGTGGGAGAAACAGGTATAATTCACCCCTCCACTTT.

Points on this clone: The sample contains more than one DNA sequence encoding this CDR3. The V and J genes are TRBV30 and TRBJ1-4; D not certain. V was shortened by 4 bases and J by 0 bases, with 3 bases between the two germline ends. The CDR3 covers 12 residues. Germline CDR1 and CDR2: GTSNPN and SVGIG (reference sequence). The CDR3 protein is CAWTPTNEKLFF. As DNA, the CDR3 is TGTGCCTGGACCCCAACTAATGAAAAACTGTTTTTT.

A word on this clone: Other DNA sequences of this sample code for an identical CDR3. V is TRBV18 and J is TRBJ2-7; the match to TRBD2 covers 7 bases. This CDR3 has 13 amino acids. Germline CDR1 is KGHSH and CDR2 is LQKENI. J was trimmed by 3 bases and V by 3 bases; bases with no gene match: 2. As DNA, the CDR3 is TGTGCCAGCTCACCGTCGGGGGGCTACGAGCAGTACTTC. Translated, it gives CASSPSGGYEQYF.

The rearrangement uses TRBV5-1 and TRBJ2-3; no reliable D call. V lost 3 bases and J lost 3, with 11 bases in between. The CDR3 covers 14 residues. Germline V gene lookup returns CDR1 SGHRS and CDR2 YFSETQ. This CDR3 reads CASSYNWETDTQYF. The CDR3 coding sequence is TGCGCCAGCAGCTACAACTGGGAAACAGATACGCAGTATTTT.